One sample yielded the 8 T cell receptor beta chains listed below, sequenced in a study of cytomegalovirus exposure and HLA in healthy donors. This PCR relied on a set of 60 Vbeta primers and 13 Jbeta primers. The data were produced by immunoSEQ multiplex PCR, yet TCRdb's version contains in-frame clones alone and is incomplete. The data hold some 150,000 clones, with about 83% observed a single time. Sequenced input: PBMCs. The receptors originated from a woman aged 25 to 39 in good health and CMV-seronegative.

The chain employs TRBV19 and TRBJ1-1; no firm D call. In germline, CDR1 is LNHDA, CDR2 SQIVND (reference sequence). The CDR3 loop spans 13 amino acids. V gave up 10 bases and J gave up 2 bases, with 14 bases separating them. CDR3 region: CATRMRGNTEAFF. CDR3 sequence (DNA): TGTGCCACTAGGATGCGGGGAAACACTGAAGCTTTCTTT.

The CDR3 here is CASSFTWVASGGATGELFF. In nucleotides, the CDR3 is TGCGCCAGCAGCTTCACTTGGGTGGCTAGCGGGGGGGCCACCGGGGAGCTGTTTTTT. The chain links TRBV4-1 to TRBJ2-2; 12 bases align to TRBD2. V shed 5 bases, J shed 4 bases, and the junction held 14 bases outside the gene matches. The CDR3 covers 19 residues. In germline, CDR1 is MGHRA, CDR2 YSYEKL.

This clone was detected only a few times. The chain carries TRBV7-8 and TRBJ2-5; possible D gene TRBD1, 5 bases. CDR1 is SGHVS and CDR2 is FQNEAQ in the germline V gene. V was trimmed by 1 base and J by 4 bases, leaving 13 bases between them. The CDR3 sequence is 15 residues long. Written as DNA, the CDR3 is TGTGCCAGCAGCTTAGTAAGGGGCTGGGGAGAGACCCAGTACTTC. It yields the protein CASSLVRGWGETQYF.

The chain links TRBV7-9 to TRBJ1-1, with a weak D call TRBD1 (5 bases). CDR1 SEHNR and CDR2 FQNEAQ come from the germline V gene (reference sequence). This CDR3 region has 15 residues. V was shortened by 5 bases and J by 6 bases, with 19 bases between the two germline ends. CDR3 protein: CASSLVGAQGAEAFF. The CDR3 DNA reads TGTGCCAGCAGCCTCGTAGGGGCGCAAGGGGCTGAAGCTTTCTTT.

The CDR3 reads CASSGGQGSSSYEQYF. The CDR3 coding sequence is TGTGCCAGCAGTGGGGGGCAGGGGTCGAGCTCCTACGAGCAGTACTTC. This chain links TRBV2 with TRBJ2-7; D is perhaps TRBD1 (6 bases). Trimming removed 4 bases from V and 0 bases from J, with 16 bases in between. The germline gives CDR1 SNHLY, CDR2 FYNNEI. The CDR3 is 16 amino acids. Together with reference TRBV2 and TRBJ2-7, the CDR3 gives the full variable domain: EPEVTQTPSHQVTQMGQEVILRCVPISNHLYFYWYRQILGQKVEFLVSFYNNEISEKSEIFDDQFSVERPDGSNFTLKIRSTKLEDSAMYFCASSGGQGSSSYEQYFGPGTRLTVT.

This clone occurred a few times. The chain joins TRBV6-1 to TRBJ1-2, with D unclear. There are 11 residues in the CDR3. CDR1 and CDR2 from the germline V gene are MNHNS and SASEGT. V was cut by 4 bases and J by 3 bases, with 3 bases left in between. The CDR3 nucleotides read TGTGCCAGCAGTGGGCACTATGGCTACACCTTC. Its translation: CASSGHYGYTF.

V usage is TRBV6-5 and J usage is TRBJ2-5; weak D call: TRBD2 (6 bases). V was clipped by 5 bases and J by 5 bases, with 18 bases between them. The CDR3 contains 15 residues. The germline V gene encodes CDR1 MNHEY and CDR2 SVGAGI. CDR3 nucleotide sequence: TGTGCCAGCAGTCCTCAGCGGGCGCTTAGGGAGACCCAGTACTTC. Translating gives CASSPQRALRETQYF.

The rearrangement links TRBV10-3 to TRBJ2-2; 16 bases match TRBD2. The trim removed 8 bases at V and 0 bases at J, leaving 12 bases unmatched. Germline V CDR1 and CDR2: ENHRY, SYGVKD. The CDR3 is 20 residues long. The CDR3 DNA sequence: TGTGCCATCGGAGGGGGGACTAGCGGGAGGGCTAACGCGAACACCGGGGAGCTGTTTTTT. This sequence encodes CAIGGGTSGRANANTGELFF.